This is a list of T cell receptor beta chains from one sample in a study of blood T cells in healthy people across ages. TCRdb re-analysed the 5' RACE reads in MiXCR, keeping a single row per CDR3 protein. This sample has around 1,700,000 distinct CDR3 sequences; about 28% occur once, and the top ten carry about 7.7%. The sample taken for sequencing was blood. These receptor sequences come from a woman aged 25 to 45 in good health. The conserved cysteine and the conserved F or W are not part of the CDR3 here.

j_call v_call cdr3_aa
TRBJ2-7 TRBV9 ASSQSLAGGNEQY
TRBJ2-5 TRBV7-3 ASSLGLLDEQY
TRBJ1-4 TRBV5-1 ASSLGRAGANEKLF
TRBJ1-5 TRBV9 ASSPGPFPNQPQH
TRBJ2-1 TRBV7-3 ACSLGGGALEQF
TRBJ2-7 TRBV11-2 ASSLREYEQY
TRBJ1-1 TRBV9 ASSVGSETEAF
TRBJ1-4 TRBV7-9 ASSLEGTATNEKLF
TRBJ2-1 TRBV28 ASSSTSTGEYNEQF
TRBJ1-1 TRBV5-1 ASRTGGTMNTEAF
TRBJ1-2 TRBV29-1 SVGGVLRMEVGYT
TRBJ1-2 TRBV29-1 SLGDRDYGYT
TRBJ2-1 TRBV7-9 ASSFMGGAGETQF
TRBJ1-1 TRBV6-7 ASTDEFFMNTEAF
TRBJ1-2 TRBV6-5 ASSPLLVRANYGYT
TRBJ2-1 TRBV12-5 ASGLVQRELGEQF
NA TRBV27 ASWDVYEQY
TRBJ2-3 TRBV29-1 SVTPGLQEAGTQY
TRBJ2-5 TRBV12-3/TRBV12-4 ASRTPQRERQETQY
TRBJ2-7 TRBV5-5 ASSLAAGGPSSYEQY
TRBJ1-1 TRBV7-9 ASSSEPGVNTEAF
TRBJ1-4 TRBV20-1 SASPGAGDEKLF
TRBJ2-1 TRBV20-1 SAGEPGQGPNEQF
TRBJ2-3 TRBV5-1 ASRASGADTQY
TRBJ2-7 TRBV7-2 ASSLDRDDYEQY
TRBJ1-2 TRBV12-3/TRBV12-4 ASSLGTGGLDGYT
TRBJ2-7 TRBV6-2/TRBV6-3 ASSYLNEQY